This T cell receptor beta chain was sequenced for a study of blood T cell repertoires in COVID-19. Whole-study context: Sources were T cells, B-cell-depleted T cells, or PBMCs; the material itself was cDNA or gDNA.

The CDR3 totals 13 residues. Germline assignment: CDR1 SGHVS and CDR2 FNYEAQ. The V end lost 4 bases, the J end lost 5 bases, and 9 bases lay between the germline ends. Sequenced by immunoSEQ multiplex PCR; TCRdb stores in-frame clones only, minus some. Of more than 150,000 clones detected, about 85% appear once; the ten largest clones hold roughly 9.2%. This sequence joins TRBV7-6 and TRBJ2-1; D not certain. The TCR originated in a woman over 75 with acute or convalescent COVID-19. The sample taken for sequencing was peripheral blood. The CDR3 is CASSSTTDNEQFF. The DNA for the CDR3 is TGTGCCAGCAGCTCTACCACGGACAATGAGCAGTTCTTC. Using reference TRBV7-6 and TRBJ2-1 for the parts outside the CDR3, the full variable domain is GAGVSQSPRYKVTKRGQDVALRCDPISGHVSLYWYRQALGQGPEFLTYFNYEAQQDKSGLPNDRFSAERPEGSISTLTIQRTEQRDSAMYRCASSSTTDNEQFFGPGTRLTVL.